The T cell receptor (beta chain) described here comes from a study of OX40 agonist ivuxolimab in advanced cancers. Study-level findings and limits: Near-lowest levels of clonal expansion characterized partial responders at 0.1-3.0 mg/kg.

Using immunoSEQ multiplex PCR, the repertoire was profiled, and TCRdb retains in-frame clones only, with some absent. The repertoire holds more than 80,000 clones, with about 89% as singletons. The count of this clone is one. Its specificity is not known. V gave up 8 bases and J gave up 2 bases, with 12 bases separating them. CDR3 length: 14 amino acids. Germline CDR1 and CDR2: MNHEY and SVGAGI. The source material was CD4+ or CD8+ T cells sorted from blood, sampled in a trial of the OX40 agonist ivuxolimab. The TCR originated in an adult with an advanced solid tumor such as melanoma, head and neck, liver or kidney cancer. This sequence joins TRBV6-5 and TRBJ2-2; possible D gene TRBD2, 5 bases. The CDR3 loop reads CASHNGGNTGELFF. CDR3 DNA: TGTGCCAGCCACAATGGAGGCAACACCGGGGAGCTGTTTTTT.